The 24 T cell receptor beta chains listed next were all sequenced from one sample in a study of sequential checkpoint blockade in melanoma. The treatment here: randomized to nivolumab then ipilimumab (arm A) or the reverse (arm B). This table comes from immunoSEQ multiplex PCR, and its TCRdb copy is limited to in-frame clones, with some not included. The data contain around 9,300 clones, 27% of them singletons. Sequencing was performed on tumor tissue (inferred from file names), taken from a patient given nivolumab and ipilimumab in sequence. These receptors were collected from a human donor with melanoma.

The chain has TRBV15 and TRBJ2-1, with a weak D call TRBD2 (5 bases). Germline V gene data show CDR1 as LNHNV and CDR2 as YYDKDF (reference sequence). With 0 bases removed from V and 12 bases from J, the gap between germline ends came to 24 bases. The CDR3 covers 17 residues. CDR3 sequence reads: CATSRETPGRPPGGQFF. CDR3 bases: TGTGCCACCAGCAGAGAGACGCCTGGACGCCCCCCAGGAGGGCAGTTCTTC. Drawing the rest from reference TRBV15 and TRBJ2-1, the complete variable domain is DAMVIQNPRYQVTQFGKPVTLSCSQTLNHNVMYWYQQKSSQAPKLLFHYYDKDFNNEADTPDNFQSRRPNTSFCFLDIRSPGLGDTAMYLCATSRETPGRPPGGQFFGPGTRLTVL.

This chain joins TRBV19 and TRBJ1-2; 8 nucleotides agree with TRBD1. Per the germline V gene, CDR1 is LNHDA and CDR2 is SQIVND (reference sequence). The V and J ends lost 7 bases and 6 bases, in that order; junction bases with no gene match: 13. The CDR3 is 15 amino acids. CDR3 region: CASIKTGVRFDGYTF. Here the CDR3 DNA reads TGTGCCAGTATCAAGACAGGGGTCCGGTTCGATGGCTACACCTTC.

This clone was seen a few times. The rearrangement uses TRBV6-8 and TRBJ2-5; TRBD1 matches at 7 bases. Germline V gene data show CDR1 as MNHGY and CDR2 as SAAAGT. The CDR3 loop spans 14 amino acids. V lost 7 bases and J lost 2; bases outside the gene matches: 7. This CDR3 is CASKSGTAQETQYF. DNA for the CDR3: TGTGCCAGCAAATCCGGGACAGCACAAGAGACCCAGTACTTC.

This clone is medium-sized (0.01 to 0.1%) in the sample. The chain combines TRBV16 with TRBJ1-5; D remains unclear. V was shortened by 3 bases and J by 5 bases, with 11 bases between the two germline ends. The CDR3 is made up of 14 amino acids. The germline gives CDR1 KGHSY, CDR2 FQNENV. CDR3 in amino acids: CASSQGLADQPQHF. Here the CDR3 DNA reads TGTGCCAGCAGCCAGGGCTTGGCGGATCAGCCCCAGCATTTT.

In this sample, this clone turned up many times. V usage is TRBV11-3 and J usage is TRBJ1-2, with D maybe TRBD1 (6 bases). The germline V and J ends were trimmed by 2 bases and 4 bases, with 14 bases remaining between them. The CDR3 consists of 15 residues. Germline CDR1 reads SGHNT; CDR2 reads YENEEA. The CDR3 here is CASSLRGITGYGYTF. In nucleotides, the CDR3 is TGTGCCAGCAGCTTAAGGGGGATAACAGGCTATGGCTACACCTTC. Full variable domain (missing parts from reference TRBV11-3 and TRBJ1-2): EAGVVQSPRYKIIEKKQPVAFWCNPISGHNTLYWYLQNLGQGPELLIRYENEEAVDDSQLPKDRFSAERLKGVDSTLKIQPAELGDSAVYLCASSLRGITGYGYTFGSGTRLTVV.

The V and J genes are TRBV5-1 and TRBJ2-1; perhaps TRBD2 as D (7 bases). This CDR3 spans 16 amino acids. Per germline, CDR1 SGHRS and CDR2 YFSETQ. V was shortened by 4 bases and J by 4 bases, with 18 bases between the two germline ends. The CDR3 nucleotides are TGCGCCAGCAGCCCCTCGGGGGGAGGGGGTTACAATGAGCAGTTCTTC. This translates into CASSPSGGGGYNEQFF.

This clone was found many times. The chain uses TRBV28 and TRBJ1-6; 7 nucleotides agree with TRBD1. The junction had 8 bases not matched to a gene; V was cut back by 8 bases and J by 7 bases. CDR3 length: 14 residues. The V gene's germline CDR1 is MDHEN and CDR2 SYDVKM. This chain's CDR3 is CASGLRDRNSPLHF. The CDR3 DNA sequence: TGTGCCAGCGGCCTCCGGGACAGAAATTCACCCCTCCACTTT.

This chain uses TRBV19 with TRBJ1-1, with a possible D match to TRBD1 (5 bases). There are 15 residues in the CDR3. CDR1 and CDR2 from the germline V gene are LNHDA and SQIVND (reference sequence). Deletions cut 6 bases from V and 1 base from J, with 15 bases between. The CDR3 DNA is TGTGCCAGTAGCGGGACCCGGAGAGGGAACACTGAAGCTTTCTTT. Translating it yields CASSGTRRGNTEAFF.

V is TRBV10-2 and J is TRBJ2-5, with D perhaps TRBD1 (5 bases). The V gene lost 3 bases and the J gene lost 5 bases, with 10 bases spanning the gap. The CDR3 sequence is 13 residues long. Germline CDR1 WSHSY, CDR2 SAAADI. The CDR3: CASSDWQGETQYF. CDR3 DNA sequence: TGCGCCAGCAGTGATTGGCAGGGTGAGACCCAGTACTTC.

This clone was observed a handful of times. V is TRBV18 and J is TRBJ1-1, with D unclear. The CDR3 extends over 13 amino acids. Trimming took 1 base from V and 5 from J, leaving 8 bases between them. In germline, CDR1 is KGHSH, CDR2 LQKENI. The CDR3: CASSPRVGTEAFF. The DNA for the CDR3 is TGTGCCAGCTCACCACGCGTGGGGACTGAAGCTTTCTTT.

The sample holds a few counts of this clone. In DNA, the CDR3 is TGTGCCAGCAGTCCGGACAGGGAGAATGGCTACACCTTC. It specifies CASSPDRENGYTF. The genes are TRBV6-8 and TRBJ1-2; TRBD1 matches 8 bases. Germline lookup yields CDR1 MNHGY and CDR2 SAAAGT. V lost 5 bases, J lost 6 bases, and 5 bases stayed unmatched. CDR3 size: 13 residues.

The chain combines TRBV12-5 with TRBJ2-7; the D gene is possibly TRBD1 (6 bases). CDR1 and CDR2 from the germline V gene are LGHNT and FRNRAP. V was cut by 6 bases and J by 1 base, with 25 bases left in between. This CDR3 comprises 18 residues. The CDR3 here is CASGYEFVQGVVSYEQYV. CDR3 sequence (DNA): TGTGCTAGTGGATACGAATTCGTACAGGGAGTTGTATCCTACGAGCAGTACGTC.

The V and J genes are TRBV29-1 and TRBJ2-3, with 7 bases fitting TRBD2. The junction had 8 bases not matched to a gene; V was cut back by 1 base and J by 1 base. Germline values: CDR1 SQVTM, CDR2 ANQGSEA. CDR3 length equals 16 residues. The CDR3 DNA follows: TGCAGCGTTGAAGGTGGGAGGGGCTGGGGCACAGATACGCAGTATTTT. Translation: CSVEGGRGWGTDTQYF.

DNA of the CDR3: TGCGCCAGCAGCCAAGAAAGGACAGGGAATCAGCCCCAGCATTTT. As protein: CASSQERTGNQPQHF. J is TRBJ1-5 and V is TRBV4-1, with 8 bases that match TRBD1. V gave up 0 bases and J gave up 4 bases; unmatched junction bases: 2. The CDR3 contains 15 residues. Germline V gene sequence: CDR1 MGHRA, CDR2 YSYEKL.

This clone was counted a few times. This chain links TRBV6-8 with TRBJ1-1; 7 nucleotides match TRBD1. Germline CDR1 reads MNHGY; CDR2 reads SAAAGT. The CDR3 has 15 amino acids. V lost 2 bases and J lost 5; bases outside the gene matches: 8. The CDR3 here is CASSYGGQVETEAFF. The CDR3 DNA follows: TGTGCCAGCAGTTACGGAGGACAGGTTGAGACTGAAGCTTTCTTT.

This chain connects TRBV11-3 to TRBJ2-7; unclear D gene. V was trimmed by 3 bases and J by 2 bases, leaving 14 bases between them. This CDR3 has 15 residues. Germline assignment: CDR1 SGHNT and CDR2 YENEEA. The CDR3 coding sequence is TGTGCCAGCAGCTTCCTACCGGATCCCACCTACGAGCAGTACGTC. This encodes CASSFLPDPTYEQYV.

This sequence joins TRBV5-1 and TRBJ1-3; the D is unclear. Germline CDR1 and CDR2: SGHRS and YFSETQ. V lost 0 bases, J lost 0 bases, and 7 bases lay in between. The CDR3 totals 15 residues. CDR3 coding DNA: TGCGCCAGCAGCTTGGAGTCAAACTCTGGAAACACCATATATTTT. It yields the protein CASSLESNSGNTIYF.

This chain connects TRBV18 to TRBJ1-1, with D possibly matching TRBD1 (5 bases). Germline V CDR1 and CDR2: KGHSH, LQKENI. The length of the CDR3 is 12 residues. V shed 3 bases and J shed 6 bases, with 8 bases lying between them. CDR3 DNA sequence: TGTGCCAGCTCACCGGGACGGTCTGAAGCTTTCTTT. Translated: CASSPGRSEAFF.

This clone was found a few times. This chain uses TRBV23-1 with TRBJ2-7; a possible D gene is TRBD2 (5 bases). TRBV23-1 is reported as an ORF; its role is uncertain. The CDR3 sequence is 13 residues long. The ends were cut back, 6 bases at V and 7 bases at J, with 16 bases in the middle. The CDR3 reads CASSLAHLREQYF. For the CDR3, the DNA is TGCGCCAGCAGCTTAGCGCACCTTAGGGAGCAGTACTTC.

The rearrangement links TRBV19 to TRBJ2-7, with D possibly being TRBD1 (5 bases). V shed 5 bases and J shed 6 bases, with 17 bases lying between them. The CDR3 is made up of 14 amino acids. Germline V gene lookup returns CDR1 LNHDA and CDR2 SQIVND (reference sequence). This CDR3 reads CASSLGRERGEQYF. The CDR3 DNA follows: TGTGCCAGTAGTTTGGGCAGGGAAAGGGGCGAGCAGTACTTC.

The chain links TRBV6-8 to TRBJ2-1; 7 bases are shared with TRBD1. V lost 4 bases and J lost 7; bases outside the gene matches: 10. The CDR3 contains 15 residues. Per the germline V gene, CDR1 is MNHGY and CDR2 is SAAAGT. DNA for the CDR3: TGTGCCAGCAGTTGGCAGAGGGGGCGCAGGAATGAGCAGTTCTTC. Its translation: CASSWQRGRRNEQFF.

CDR3 coding DNA: TGTGCCAGCAGCTTGAGAGTGGTCAATAATTCACCCCTCCACTTT. It specifies CASSLRVVNNSPLHF. The chain combines TRBV11-3 with TRBJ1-6, with no clear D. Per the germline V gene, CDR1 is SGHNT and CDR2 is YENEEA. V lost 3 bases to trimming and J lost 5 bases, with 11 bases between them. This CDR3 is 15 amino acids long.

This clone was counted once. V usage is TRBV5-1 and J usage is TRBJ2-3; TRBD1 agrees at 9 bases. The germline gives CDR1 SGHRS, CDR2 YFSETQ. V lost 4 bases, J lost 3 bases, and 3 bases stayed unmatched. CDR3 length equals 14 residues. CDR3 amino acids: CASSPGQGTDTQYF. As DNA, the CDR3 is TGCGCCAGCAGCCCTGGACAGGGGACAGATACGCAGTATTTT.

Only a few counts were recorded for this clone. The J gene is TRBJ1-3, the V gene TRBV6-8, with D uncertain. V shed 8 bases and J shed 2 bases, with 13 bases lying between them. There are 14 residues in the CDR3. From germline, CDR1 is MNHGY and CDR2 SAAAGT. The CDR3 loop reads CASGLTGTGNTIYF. CDR3 nucleotides: TGTGCCAGCGGGCTGACGGGGACTGGAAACACCATATATTTT.